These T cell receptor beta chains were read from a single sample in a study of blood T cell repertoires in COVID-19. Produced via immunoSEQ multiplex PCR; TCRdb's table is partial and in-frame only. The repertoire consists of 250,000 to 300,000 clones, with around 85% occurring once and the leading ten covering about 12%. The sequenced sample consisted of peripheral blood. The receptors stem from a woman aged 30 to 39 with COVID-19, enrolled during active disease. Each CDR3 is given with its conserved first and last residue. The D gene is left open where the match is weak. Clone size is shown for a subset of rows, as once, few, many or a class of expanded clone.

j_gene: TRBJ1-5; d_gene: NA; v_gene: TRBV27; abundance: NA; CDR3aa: CASRRRGDYQPQHF; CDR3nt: TGTGCCAGCAGAAGAAGGGGCGATTATCAGCCCCAGCATTTT
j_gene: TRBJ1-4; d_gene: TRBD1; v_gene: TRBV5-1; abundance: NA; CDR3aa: CASSRGTGNTNEKLFF; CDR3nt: TGCGCCAGCAGCCGCGGGACAGGGAATACTAATGAAAAACTGTTTTTT
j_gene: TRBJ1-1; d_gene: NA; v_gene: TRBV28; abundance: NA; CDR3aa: CASRRGGLKRTEAFF; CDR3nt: TGTGCCAGCAGACGGGGTGGGCTTAAGAGGACTGAAGCTTTCTTT
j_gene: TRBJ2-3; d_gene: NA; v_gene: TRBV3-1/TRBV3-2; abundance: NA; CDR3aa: CASSQGPLSTDTQYF; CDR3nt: TGTGCCAGCAGCCAGGGGCCCCTAAGCACAGATACGCAGTATTTT
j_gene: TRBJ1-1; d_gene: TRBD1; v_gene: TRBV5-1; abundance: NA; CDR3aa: CASSPTGIEAFF; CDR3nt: TGCGCCAGCAGCCCGACAGGGATTGAAGCTTTCTTT
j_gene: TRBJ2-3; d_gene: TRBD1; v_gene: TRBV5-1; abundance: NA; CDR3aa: CASSSTGGWSDTQYF; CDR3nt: TGCGCCAGCAGCTCGACAGGGGGATGGTCAGATACGCAGTATTTT
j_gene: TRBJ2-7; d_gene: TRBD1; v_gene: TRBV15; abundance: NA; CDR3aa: CATSRDRQGTYEQYF; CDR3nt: TGTGCCACCAGCAGAGATCGACAGGGAACCTACGAGCAGTACTTC
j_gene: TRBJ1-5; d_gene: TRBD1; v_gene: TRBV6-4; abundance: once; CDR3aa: CASSDEGQGPRTRINQPQHF; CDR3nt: TGTGCCAGCAGTGACGAGGGACAGGGGCCTCGTACAAGGATCAATCAGCCCCAGCATTTT
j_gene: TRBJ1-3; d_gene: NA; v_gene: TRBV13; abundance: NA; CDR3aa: CASSFEAGNGNTIYF; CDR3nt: TGTGCCAGCAGCTTTGAGGCAGGGAACGGAAACACCATATATTTT
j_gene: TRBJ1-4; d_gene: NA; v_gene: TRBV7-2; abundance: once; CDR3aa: CASSPRPIRKEKLFF; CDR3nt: TGTGCCAGCAGCCCGAGGCCAATACGAAAAGAAAAACTGTTTTTT
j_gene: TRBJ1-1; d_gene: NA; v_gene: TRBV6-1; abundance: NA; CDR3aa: CASSEAKGRRGSRTEAFF; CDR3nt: TGTGCCAGCAGTGAAGCTAAGGGTCGGCGGGGGAGTCGGACTGAAGCTTTCTTT
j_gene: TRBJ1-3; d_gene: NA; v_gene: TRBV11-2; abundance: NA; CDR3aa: CASSHILGGASGNTIYF; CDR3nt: TGTGCCAGCAGCCACATCCTGGGGGGGGCCTCTGGAAACACCATATATTTT
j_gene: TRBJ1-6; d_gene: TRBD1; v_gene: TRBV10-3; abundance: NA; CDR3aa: CAISGTGGNSPLHF; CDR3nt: TGTGCCATCAGTGGGACAGGGGGCAATTCACCCCTCCACTTT
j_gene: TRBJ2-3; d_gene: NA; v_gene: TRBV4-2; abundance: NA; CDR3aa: CASSQATGGLSTDTQYF; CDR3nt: TGTGCCAGCAGCCAAGCTACGGGGGGCCTTAGCACAGATACGCAGTATTTT
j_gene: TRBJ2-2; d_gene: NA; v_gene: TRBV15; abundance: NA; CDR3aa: CATSRDTAGTGELFF; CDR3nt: TGTGCCACCAGCAGAGATACGGCAGGGACCGGGGAGCTGTTTTTT
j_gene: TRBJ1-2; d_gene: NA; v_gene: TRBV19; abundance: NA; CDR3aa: CATTNRGGFGYTF; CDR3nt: TGTGCCACTACTAATAGGGGAGGATTTGGCTACACCTTC
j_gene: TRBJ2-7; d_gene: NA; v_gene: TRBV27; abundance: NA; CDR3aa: CASSFGDIYEQYF; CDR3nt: TGTGCCAGCAGTTTTGGGGACATTTACGAGCAGTACTTC
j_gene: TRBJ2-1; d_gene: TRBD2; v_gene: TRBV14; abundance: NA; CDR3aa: CASSPTSGGAGEQFF; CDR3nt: TGTGCCAGCAGCCCCACTAGCGGGGGGGCCGGTGAGCAGTTCTTC